These T cell receptor beta chains were read from a single sample in a study of response to subunit inactivated influenza vaccine. TCRdb re-derived calls from the RT-PCR reads in MiXCR, one entry per CDR3 protein. The sample includes 530,000 or so distinct CDR3 sequences, 10% to 15% of them seen just once. The sample was PBMCs from blood, taken on the day of vaccination. These receptors were obtained from a man in his fifties or sixties who received an inactivated influenza vaccine. Both conserved end residues are part of each CDR3. The D gene is left open where the match is weak. Clone sizes are given selectively: once, few, many, or a class where the clone is expanded.

D: TRBD2; size: few; V: TRBV3-1; J: TRBJ2-7; DNA: TGTGCCAGCAGCCTCTACGGGAGGGATGGCGAGCAGTACTTC; CDR3: CASSLYGRDGEQYF
D: TRBD2; size: NA; V: TRBV30; J: TRBJ2-7; DNA: TGTGCCTGGAGTGTACCTGGACTTGGCGGGAGGTACGAGCAGTACTTC; CDR3: CAWSVPGLGGRYEQYF
D: NA; size: NA; V: TRBV7-9; J: TRBJ2-7; DNA: TGTGCCAGCATTGAGACAGGACGGCTCTACGAGCAGTACTTC; CDR3: CASIETGRLYEQYF
D: NA; size: NA; V: TRBV11-2; J: TRBJ2-5; DNA: TGTGCCAGCAGCAGAAGACGGACCCAGGGAGAGACCCAGTACTTC; CDR3: CASSRRRTQGETQYF
D: NA; size: NA; V: TRBV5-6; J: TRBJ1-2; DNA: TGTGCCAGCGTAAGATCTTCTAACTATGGCTACACCTTC; CDR3: CASVRSSNYGYTF
D: NA; size: NA; V: TRBV20-1; J: TRBJ2-5; DNA: TGCAGTGCCCCCATCCAAGAGACCCAGTACTTC; CDR3: CSAPIQETQYF
D: NA; size: NA; V: TRBV10-3; J: TRBJ2-7; DNA: TGTGCCATCAGTGAGTCGGACAGTGACCACGAGCAGTACTTC; CDR3: CAISESDSDHEQYF
D: TRBD1; size: few; V: TRBV12-3/TRBV12-4; J: TRBJ1-1; DNA: TGTGCCAGCAGTTCATCCAGGGGGCAGGTCGGCACTGAAGCTTTCTTT; CDR3: CASSSSRGQVGTEAFF
D: NA; size: NA; V: TRBV5-1; J: TRBJ2-5; DNA: TGCGCCAGCAGCCCAATCTCAACCCATAAACAAGAGACCCAGTACTTC; CDR3: CASSPISTHKQETQYF
D: TRBD1; size: NA; V: TRBV18; J: TRBJ2-1; DNA: TGTGCCAGCTCACCGGGACAGGGGAACAATGAGCAGTTCTTC; CDR3: CASSPGQGNNEQFF
D: TRBD2; size: NA; V: TRBV12-3/TRBV12-4; J: TRBJ2-3; DNA: TGTGCCAGCAGTTCCCTCCAATTTGGTTTGGGACTAGCGGTCACAGATACGCAGTATTTT; CDR3: CASSSLQFGLGLAVTDTQYF
D: TRBD1; size: once; V: TRBV27; J: TRBJ2-7; DNA: TGTGCCAGCAGTCACAGGGGATCCTACGAGCAGTACTTC; CDR3: CASSHRGSYEQYF
D: NA; size: few; V: TRBV11-2; J: TRBJ2-3; DNA: TGTGCCAGCAGCTTAGGCCCTTGGCAGGAAATTAGCACAGATACGCAGTATTTT; CDR3: CASSLGPWQEISTDTQYF
D: TRBD2; size: NA; V: TRBV7-2; J: TRBJ2-5; DNA: TGTGCCAGCAGCCCTTGGACTAGCGGGAGGGAGACCCAGTACTTC; CDR3: CASSPWTSGRETQYF
D: NA; size: few; V: TRBV4-3; J: TRBJ2-2; DNA: TGCGCCAGCAGCCTAGAGAGGACCCCGGGCACCGGGGAGCTGTTTTTT; CDR3: CASSLERTPGTGELFF
D: TRBD2; size: NA; V: TRBV28; J: TRBJ2-5; DNA: TGTGCCAGCAGCCCGGGACTAGTCGTCGGAGAGACCCAGTACTTC; CDR3: CASSPGLVVGETQYF
D: NA; size: NA; V: TRBV7-9; J: TRBJ2-4; DNA: TGTGCCAGCAGTCACAAGGACGGGGGCAAAAACATTCAGTACTTC; CDR3: CASSHKDGGKNIQYF
D: TRBD1; size: NA; V: TRBV6-2/TRBV6-3; J: TRBJ1-1; DNA: TGTGCCAGCAGTTACGGGCTTCGACAGGGGAACACTGAAGCTTTCTTT; CDR3: CASSYGLRQGNTEAFF
D: NA; size: few; V: TRBV7-2; J: TRBJ1-6; DNA: TGTGCCAGCAGCCCCCGGGACAACTCCTATAATTCACCCCTCCACTTT; CDR3: CASSPRDNSYNSPLHF
D: NA; size: once; V: TRBV12-3/TRBV12-4; J: TRBJ2-2; DNA: TGTGCCAGCAGCCTCCATAGACCGGGCACCGGGGAGCTGTTTTTT; CDR3: CASSLHRPGTGELFF
D: TRBD2; size: NA; V: TRBV20-1; J: TRBJ2-5; DNA: TGCAGTGCTAGAATTGCGGGGGTACAAGAGACCCAGTACTTC; CDR3: CSARIAGVQETQYF
D: TRBD2; size: few; V: TRBV20-1; J: TRBJ2-2; DNA: TGCAGTGCTAGATTACGCGGGAGAGGTACCGGGGAGCTGTTTTTT; CDR3: CSARLRGRGTGELFF
D: NA; size: few; V: TRBV11-2; J: TRBJ2-1; DNA: TGTGCCAGCAGCTTTCTAGCGACTACTCCCTACAATGAGCAGTTCTTC; CDR3: CASSFLATTPYNEQFF
D: NA; size: many; V: TRBV12-3/TRBV12-4; J: TRBJ2-3; DNA: TGTGCCAGCGGACACAGGGCTGTGGTAGATACGCAGTATTTT; CDR3: CASGHRAVVDTQYF
D: NA; size: few; V: TRBV20-1; J: TRBJ2-3; DNA: TGCAGTGCTGAAGGACAGTCAAGGACAGATACGCAGTATTTT; CDR3: CSAEGQSRTDTQYF
D: TRBD1; size: few; V: TRBV7-2; J: TRBJ2-5; DNA: TGTGCCAGCAGCTTGGACAGGGGGTGGAAAGAGACCCAGTACTTC; CDR3: CASSLDRGWKETQYF
D: TRBD1; size: few; V: TRBV7-9; J: TRBJ2-7; DNA: TGTGCCAGCAGCTTATCTTCGGGGACAGGGATCCGCTACGAGCAGTACTTC; CDR3: CASSLSSGTGIRYEQYF
D: NA; size: NA; V: TRBV27; J: TRBJ2-2; DNA: TGTGCCAGCAGTCCGACGGACGGCGGGGAGCTGTTTTTT; CDR3: CASSPTDGGELFF
D: NA; size: few; V: TRBV4-1; J: TRBJ2-5; DNA: TGCGCCAGCAGCGGCCGGGACGGACAAGAGACCCAGTACTTC; CDR3: CASSGRDGQETQYF
D: NA; size: few; V: TRBV12-3/TRBV12-4; J: TRBJ1-1; DNA: TGTGCCAGCAGACCGAGACAAGCGAACACTGAAGCTTTCTTT; CDR3: CASRPRQANTEAFF
D: NA; size: many; V: TRBV7-2; J: TRBJ1-2; DNA: TGTGCCAGCAGTCTCGCTGGGACTAACTATGGCTACACCTTC; CDR3: CASSLAGTNYGYTF
D: NA; size: few; V: TRBV12-3/TRBV12-4; J: TRBJ1-5; DNA: TGTGCCAGCAGTTTAGAGGGGCCAGGCAATCAGCCCCAGCATTTT; CDR3: CASSLEGPGNQPQHF
D: NA; size: few; V: TRBV3-1; J: TRBJ2-2; DNA: TGTGCCAGCAGCTCAACAAGGGGAACTAGTGGCGCCGGGGAGCTGTTTTTT; CDR3: CASSSTRGTSGAGELFF
D: TRBD2; size: many; V: TRBV2; J: TRBJ2-3; DNA: TGTGCCAGCACCGGCGGGAGGGCCGCGACAGATACGCAGTATTTT; CDR3: CASTGGRAATDTQYF
D: NA; size: many; V: TRBV19; J: TRBJ2-1; DNA: TGTGCCAGTAGTATGGGGTGGGGAAACTACAATGAGCAGTTCTTC; CDR3: CASSMGWGNYNEQFF
D: NA; size: few; V: TRBV28; J: TRBJ2-7; DNA: TGTGCCAGCAGTTTCCCGTGGTCCACCTCCTACGAGCAGTACTTC; CDR3: CASSFPWSTSYEQYF
D: TRBD2; size: NA; V: TRBV7-9; J: TRBJ2-7; DNA: TGTGCCAGCAGCTTGGGCGGGAGGGTTGTCGAGCAGTACTTC; CDR3: CASSLGGRVVEQYF
D: NA; size: many; V: TRBV12-3/TRBV12-4; J: TRBJ1-2; DNA: TGTGCCAGCAGTATCGGCCTTGGGAATGGCTACACCTTC; CDR3: CASSIGLGNGYTF
D: TRBD1; size: NA; V: TRBV6-5; J: TRBJ2-1; DNA: TGTGCCAGCAGTTACTGGCAGGGGGCCGACAATGAGCAGTTCTTC; CDR3: CASSYWQGADNEQFF
D: NA; size: many; V: TRBV29-1; J: TRBJ2-5; DNA: TGCAGCGTCCTCCCTGGGTCGATTGGGGAGACCCAGTACTTC; CDR3: CSVLPGSIGETQYF
D: NA; size: NA; V: TRBV5-1; J: TRBJ2-3; DNA: TGCGCCAGCAGCTTGTCCGGGCCGGCAGATACGCAGTATTTT; CDR3: CASSLSGPADTQYF
D: NA; size: NA; V: TRBV28; J: TRBJ2-7; DNA: TGTGCCAGCAGTTTATTTCCAGCATCCTACGAGCAGTACTTC; CDR3: CASSLFPASYEQYF
D: NA; size: many; V: TRBV7-8; J: TRBJ2-1; DNA: TGTGCCAGCAGCTTAGCGCCGGTCAACCCCAATGAGCAGTTCTTC; CDR3: CASSLAPVNPNEQFF
D: TRBD1; size: NA; V: TRBV2; J: TRBJ2-7; DNA: TGTGCCAGCCTCTTGTACACAGGGGGCTACGAGCAGTACTTC; CDR3: CASLLYTGGYEQYF
D: NA; size: few; V: TRBV28; J: TRBJ1-5; DNA: TGTGCCAGCAGCCCCCTCGCGAAGGGTAGAAAGCAGCCCCAGCATTTT; CDR3: CASSPLAKGRKQPQHF
D: TRBD2; size: NA; V: TRBV7-2; J: TRBJ2-3; DNA: TGTGCCAGCAGCGAATCCGGGACTAGGGCTAGCACAGATACGCAGTATTTT; CDR3: CASSESGTRASTDTQYF
D: NA; size: NA; V: TRBV27; J: TRBJ2-7; DNA: TGTGCCAGCAGTCCCTTTATCTCCTACGAGCAGTACTTC; CDR3: CASSPFISYEQYF
D: TRBD2; size: NA; V: TRBV20-1; J: TRBJ2-7; DNA: TGCAGTGCTCCTCTAGCGGGGTTATCCTACGAGCAGTACTTC; CDR3: CSAPLAGLSYEQYF
D: TRBD1; size: NA; V: TRBV20-1; J: TRBJ1-5; DNA: TGCAGTGCTAGAGTGGCAGGGGGCGGGAGCAATCAGCCCCAGCATTTT; CDR3: CSARVAGGGSNQPQHF
D: NA; size: NA; V: TRBV29-1; J: TRBJ1-1; DNA: TGCAGCGTTGTCGTTTACACTGAAGCTTTCTTT; CDR3: CSVVVYTEAFF
D: TRBD1; size: few; V: TRBV20-1; J: TRBJ2-7; DNA: TGCAGTGCTAGAGGTCGGACAGGACACTCCTACGAGCAGTACTTC; CDR3: CSARGRTGHSYEQYF